This entry lists 6 T cell receptor beta chains sequenced from one sample in a study of beta chain features in type 1 diabetes. Overall study findings and caveats: In every one of the four CD4+ subsets, TCRB CDR3s were moderately but significantly shorter in Type 1 diabetes patients.

Expressed TCRB transcripts were sequenced, since all the RNA that had been isolated was reverse transcribed. The method was immunoSEQ multiplex PCR; TCRdb's version includes in-frame clones alone and lacks a portion of them. In the table there are 120,000 or so clones, around 15% of which are singletons. These receptors' targets are unknown. Material: central memory CD4+ T cells from blood. The source of these receptors is a man aged 18 to 29 with type 1 diabetes.

This chain links TRBV9 with TRBJ1-2; D uncertain. This CDR3 has 14 amino acids. Germline V gene lookup returns CDR1 SGDLS and CDR2 YYNGEE. V dropped 0 bases and J dropped 1 base, with 7 bases sitting between them. CDR3 sequence: CASSVVANNYGYTF. In DNA, the CDR3 is TGTGCCAGCAGCGTAGTAGCCAATAACTATGGCTACACCTTC.

This clone was counted only a few times. CDR3 region: CASSQDQREGDTQYF. The DNA for the CDR3 is TGTGCCAGCAGCCAAGATCAGCGCGAGGGGGATACGCAGTATTTT. J is TRBJ2-3 and V is TRBV14; D is possibly TRBD1 or TRBD2 (5 bases each). Germline V gives CDR1 SGHDN, CDR2 FVKESK. V lost 0 bases to trimming and J lost 6 bases, with 13 bases between them. CDR3 size: 15 residues.

The rearrangement links TRBV7-2 to TRBJ2-2; possible D gene TRBD1, 6 bases. This CDR3 has 15 amino acids. V lost 6 bases, J lost 1 base, and 12 bases lay in between. The germline gives CDR1 SGHTA, CDR2 FQGNSA. In DNA form, the CDR3 reads TGTGCCAGCAGAGCCGGGACACTGAACACCGGGGAGCTGTTTTTT. Its translation: CASRAGTLNTGELFF.

In this sample, this clone turned up a few times. This chain joins TRBV30 and TRBJ2-1; 7 bases agree with TRBD1. Per the germline V gene, CDR1 is GTSNPN and CDR2 is SVGIG (reference sequence). V lost 4 bases to trimming and J lost 0 bases; unmatched junction nucleotides: 6. There are 15 residues in the CDR3. The CDR3 sequence is CAWTADRASYNEQFF. In nucleotides, the CDR3 is TGTGCCTGGACCGCTGACAGGGCCTCCTACAATGAGCAGTTCTTC.

This clone was seen a few times. V and J are TRBV5-5 and TRBJ1-1; no reliable D call. Trimming cost V 9 bases and J 6 bases, with 18 bases left between them. Germline lookup yields CDR1 SGHKS and CDR2 YYEKEE (reference sequence). The CDR3 covers 13 residues. CDR3 loop: CATRTDGDPEAFF. As DNA, the CDR3 is TGTGCCACCAGGACCGACGGAGACCCTGAAGCTTTCTTT. The full variable domain, rest sourced from reference TRBV5-5 and TRBJ1-1, is DAGVTQSPTHLIKTRGQQVTLRCSPISGHKSVSWYQQVLGQGPQFIFQYYEKEERGRGNFPDRFSARQFPNYSSELNVNALLLGDSALYLCATRTDGDPEAFFGQGTRLTVV.

The chain links TRBV7-9 to TRBJ2-1; 10 bases fit TRBD2. Germline CDR1 and CDR2: SEHNR and FQNEAQ (reference sequence). This CDR3 is 15 amino acids long. V gave up 5 bases and J gave up 10 bases; unmatched junction bases: 11. CDR3 amino acids: CASSPRGSGGREQFF. The DNA of the CDR3 is TGTGCCAGCAGCCCCCGGGGTAGCGGGGGGAGGGAGCAGTTCTTC.